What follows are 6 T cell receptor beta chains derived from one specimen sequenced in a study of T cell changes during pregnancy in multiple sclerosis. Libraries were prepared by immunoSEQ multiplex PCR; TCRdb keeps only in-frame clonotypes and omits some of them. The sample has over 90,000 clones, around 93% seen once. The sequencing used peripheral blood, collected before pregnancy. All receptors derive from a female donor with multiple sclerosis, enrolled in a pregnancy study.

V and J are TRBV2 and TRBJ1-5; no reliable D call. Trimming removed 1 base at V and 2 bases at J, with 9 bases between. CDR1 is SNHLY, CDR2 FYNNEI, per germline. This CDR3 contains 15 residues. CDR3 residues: CASSEGGLGNQPQHF. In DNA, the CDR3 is TGTGCCAGCAGTGAAGGAGGGCTAGGCAATCAGCCCCAGCATTTT.

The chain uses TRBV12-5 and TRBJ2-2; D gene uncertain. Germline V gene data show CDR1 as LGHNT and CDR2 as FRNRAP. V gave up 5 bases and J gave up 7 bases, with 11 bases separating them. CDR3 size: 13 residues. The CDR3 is CASGPNTGGELFF. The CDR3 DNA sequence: TGTGCTAGTGGTCCTAATACCGGCGGGGAGCTGTTTTTT. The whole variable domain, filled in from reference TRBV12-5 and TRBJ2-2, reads DARVTQTPRHKVTEMGQEVTMRCQPILGHNTVFWYRQTMMQGLELLAYFRNRAPLDDSGMPKDRFSAEMPDATLATLKIQPSEPRDSAVYFCASGPNTGGELFFGEGSRLTVL.

DNA of the CDR3: TGCAGCGTTGAAGGGGGGACAGGGAAGATTTTGGAGCAGTACTTC. It yields the protein CSVEGGTGKILEQYF. The chain employs TRBV29-1 and TRBJ2-7, with 9 bases fitting TRBD1. V trimming: 1 base; J trimming: 7 bases; junction bases outside the gene matches: 11. CDR3 length: 15 amino acids. Germline V gives CDR1 SQVTM, CDR2 ANQGSEA.

The DNA of the CDR3 is TGTGCCAGCTCACCACGAGTCCTGCAAGAGACCCAGTACTTC. This sequence encodes CASSPRVLQETQYF. The V call is TRBV18, the J call TRBJ2-5; D unclear. With 1 base removed from V and 2 bases from J, the gap between germline ends came to 8 bases. There are 14 residues in the CDR3. Germline V gene data show CDR1 as KGHSH and CDR2 as LQKENI.

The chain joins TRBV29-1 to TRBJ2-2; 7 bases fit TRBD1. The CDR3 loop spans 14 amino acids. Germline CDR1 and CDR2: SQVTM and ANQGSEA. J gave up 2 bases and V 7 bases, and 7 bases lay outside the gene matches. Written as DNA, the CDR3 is TGCAGCGCAAACAGGGGCCCCAACACCGGGGAGCTGTTTTTT. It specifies CSANRGPNTGELFF.

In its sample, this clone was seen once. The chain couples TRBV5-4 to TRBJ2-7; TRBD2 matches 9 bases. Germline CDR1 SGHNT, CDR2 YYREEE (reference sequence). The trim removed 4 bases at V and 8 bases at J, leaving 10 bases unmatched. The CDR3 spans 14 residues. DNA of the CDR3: TGTGCCAGCAGCCGTGCGGGGGGGCCGGAGAAGCAGTACTTC. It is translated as CASSRAGGPEKQYF.